The 4 T cell receptor beta chains below come from one sample, sequenced in a study of T cell repertoires in cytomegalovirus infection. No cognate antigen is known for these TCRs. Each CDR3 protein gets one entry after TCRdb re-called the reads with MiXCR. The profile shows around 58,000 distinct CDR3 sequences, 20% to 25% of them singletons. This specimen consisted of CD8+ T cells from cultured PBMCs, obtained from culture after CMV antigen stimulation. Source of these receptors: a human donor in good health (CMV status not recorded). Some clones in this sample may be carry-over from other donors' samples.

The chain combines TRBV19 with TRBJ1-1; D may be TRBD1 (6 bases). Deletions cut 7 bases from V and 0 bases from J, with 18 bases between. The CDR3 covers 16 residues. CDR1 LNHDA and CDR2 SQIVND come from the germline V gene (reference sequence). CDR3 amino acids: CASTSSRGRVNTEAFF. In nucleotides, the CDR3 is TGTGCCAGTACTTCCTCGAGGGGGAGGGTGAACACTGAAGCTTTCTTT. The variable domain in full, with the rest retrieved from reference TRBV19 and TRBJ1-1, is DGGITQSPKYLFRKEGQNVTLSCEQNLNHDAMYWYRQDPGQGLRLIYYSQIVNDFQKGDIAEGYSVSREKKESFPLTVTSAQKNPTAFYLCASTSSRGRVNTEAFFGQGTRLTVV.

This clonotype was detected a few times. The genes are TRBV6-2 or TRBV6-3 and TRBJ2-4, with 12 bases that match TRBD2. The CDR3 extends over 15 amino acids. Germline lookup yields CDR1 MNHEY and CDR2 SVGEGT. With V trimmed by 4 bases and J by 6 bases, 4 bases remained unmatched. CDR3 bases: TGTGCCAGCAGTTGGAGGACTAGCGGGGCAAACATTCAGTACTTC. Residues: CASSWRTSGANIQYF.

The chain links TRBV6-2 or TRBV6-3 to TRBJ1-1; D gene unclear. CDR1 and CDR2 (germline): MNHEY, SVGEGT. The CDR3 spans 13 residues. V lost 2 bases and J 1 base, leaving 5 bases between the germline ends. CDR3 protein: CASSYAENTEAFF. CDR3 in DNA: TGTGCCAGCAGTTACGCAGAGAACACTGAAGCTTTCTTT.

The chain recombines TRBV7-2 with TRBJ2-5; 16 nucleotides align to TRBD2. Germline V gene lookup returns CDR1 SGHTA and CDR2 FQGNSA. This CDR3 contains 17 residues. V shed 5 bases and J 4 bases; nucleotides not matched to a gene: 7. This chain's CDR3 is CASSEGTSGGAGETQYF. The CDR3 DNA is TGTGCCAGCAGCGAGGGGACTAGCGGGGGGGCCGGAGAGACCCAGTACTTC.